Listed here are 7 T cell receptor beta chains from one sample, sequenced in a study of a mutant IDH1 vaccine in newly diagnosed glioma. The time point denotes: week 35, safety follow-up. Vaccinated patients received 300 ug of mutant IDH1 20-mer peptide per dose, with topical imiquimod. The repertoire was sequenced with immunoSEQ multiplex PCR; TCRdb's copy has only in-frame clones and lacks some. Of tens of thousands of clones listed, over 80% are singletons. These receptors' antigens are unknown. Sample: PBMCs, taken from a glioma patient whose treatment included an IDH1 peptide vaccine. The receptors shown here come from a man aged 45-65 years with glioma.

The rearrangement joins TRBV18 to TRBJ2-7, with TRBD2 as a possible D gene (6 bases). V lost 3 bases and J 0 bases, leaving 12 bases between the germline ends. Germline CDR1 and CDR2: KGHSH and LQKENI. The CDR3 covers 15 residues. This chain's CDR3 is CASSPSGLPSYEQYF. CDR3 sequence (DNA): TGTGCCAGCTCACCCTCGGGACTTCCCTCCTACGAGCAGTACTTC.

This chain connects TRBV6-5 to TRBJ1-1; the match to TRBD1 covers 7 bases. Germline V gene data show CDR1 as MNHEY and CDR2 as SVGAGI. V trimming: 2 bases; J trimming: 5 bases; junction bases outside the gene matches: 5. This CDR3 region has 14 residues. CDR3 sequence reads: CASSYRTGGTEAFF. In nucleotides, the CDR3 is TGTGCCAGCAGTTACCGGACAGGAGGTACTGAAGCTTTCTTT.

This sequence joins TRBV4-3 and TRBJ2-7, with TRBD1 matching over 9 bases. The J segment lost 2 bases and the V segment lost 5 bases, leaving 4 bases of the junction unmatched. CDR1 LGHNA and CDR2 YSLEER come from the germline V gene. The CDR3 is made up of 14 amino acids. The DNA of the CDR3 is TGCGCCAGCAGCGCCGGGACAGGGACCTACGAGCAGTACTTC. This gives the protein CASSAGTGTYEQYF.

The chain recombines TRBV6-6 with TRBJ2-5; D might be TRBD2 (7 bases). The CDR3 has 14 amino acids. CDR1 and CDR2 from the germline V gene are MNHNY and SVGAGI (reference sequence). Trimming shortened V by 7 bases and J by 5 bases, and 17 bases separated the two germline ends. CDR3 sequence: CASTYGGGGETQYF. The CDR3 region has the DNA TGTGCCAGCACCTACGGCGGGGGCGGGGAGACCCAGTACTTC.

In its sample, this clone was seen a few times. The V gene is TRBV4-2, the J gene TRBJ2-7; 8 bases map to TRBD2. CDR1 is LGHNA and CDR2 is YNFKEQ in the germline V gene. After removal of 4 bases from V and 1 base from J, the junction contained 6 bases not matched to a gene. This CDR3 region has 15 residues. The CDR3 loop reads CASSPGGGASYEQYF. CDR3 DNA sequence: TGTGCCAGCAGCCCCGGGGGGGGTGCTTCCTACGAGCAGTACTTC.

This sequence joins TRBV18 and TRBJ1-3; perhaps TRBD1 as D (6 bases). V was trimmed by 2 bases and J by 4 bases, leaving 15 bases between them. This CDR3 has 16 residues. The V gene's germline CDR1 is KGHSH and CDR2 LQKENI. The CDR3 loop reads CASSPRSGDEGNTIYF. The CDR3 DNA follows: TGTGCCAGCTCACCAAGATCAGGGGACGAAGGAAACACCATATATTTT.

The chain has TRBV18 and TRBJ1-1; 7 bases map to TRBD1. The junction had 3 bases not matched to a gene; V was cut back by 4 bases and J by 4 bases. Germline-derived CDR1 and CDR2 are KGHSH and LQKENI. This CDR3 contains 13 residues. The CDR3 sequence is CASSLDRVTEAFF. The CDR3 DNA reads TGTGCCAGCTCACTTGACAGGGTCACTGAAGCTTTCTTT.